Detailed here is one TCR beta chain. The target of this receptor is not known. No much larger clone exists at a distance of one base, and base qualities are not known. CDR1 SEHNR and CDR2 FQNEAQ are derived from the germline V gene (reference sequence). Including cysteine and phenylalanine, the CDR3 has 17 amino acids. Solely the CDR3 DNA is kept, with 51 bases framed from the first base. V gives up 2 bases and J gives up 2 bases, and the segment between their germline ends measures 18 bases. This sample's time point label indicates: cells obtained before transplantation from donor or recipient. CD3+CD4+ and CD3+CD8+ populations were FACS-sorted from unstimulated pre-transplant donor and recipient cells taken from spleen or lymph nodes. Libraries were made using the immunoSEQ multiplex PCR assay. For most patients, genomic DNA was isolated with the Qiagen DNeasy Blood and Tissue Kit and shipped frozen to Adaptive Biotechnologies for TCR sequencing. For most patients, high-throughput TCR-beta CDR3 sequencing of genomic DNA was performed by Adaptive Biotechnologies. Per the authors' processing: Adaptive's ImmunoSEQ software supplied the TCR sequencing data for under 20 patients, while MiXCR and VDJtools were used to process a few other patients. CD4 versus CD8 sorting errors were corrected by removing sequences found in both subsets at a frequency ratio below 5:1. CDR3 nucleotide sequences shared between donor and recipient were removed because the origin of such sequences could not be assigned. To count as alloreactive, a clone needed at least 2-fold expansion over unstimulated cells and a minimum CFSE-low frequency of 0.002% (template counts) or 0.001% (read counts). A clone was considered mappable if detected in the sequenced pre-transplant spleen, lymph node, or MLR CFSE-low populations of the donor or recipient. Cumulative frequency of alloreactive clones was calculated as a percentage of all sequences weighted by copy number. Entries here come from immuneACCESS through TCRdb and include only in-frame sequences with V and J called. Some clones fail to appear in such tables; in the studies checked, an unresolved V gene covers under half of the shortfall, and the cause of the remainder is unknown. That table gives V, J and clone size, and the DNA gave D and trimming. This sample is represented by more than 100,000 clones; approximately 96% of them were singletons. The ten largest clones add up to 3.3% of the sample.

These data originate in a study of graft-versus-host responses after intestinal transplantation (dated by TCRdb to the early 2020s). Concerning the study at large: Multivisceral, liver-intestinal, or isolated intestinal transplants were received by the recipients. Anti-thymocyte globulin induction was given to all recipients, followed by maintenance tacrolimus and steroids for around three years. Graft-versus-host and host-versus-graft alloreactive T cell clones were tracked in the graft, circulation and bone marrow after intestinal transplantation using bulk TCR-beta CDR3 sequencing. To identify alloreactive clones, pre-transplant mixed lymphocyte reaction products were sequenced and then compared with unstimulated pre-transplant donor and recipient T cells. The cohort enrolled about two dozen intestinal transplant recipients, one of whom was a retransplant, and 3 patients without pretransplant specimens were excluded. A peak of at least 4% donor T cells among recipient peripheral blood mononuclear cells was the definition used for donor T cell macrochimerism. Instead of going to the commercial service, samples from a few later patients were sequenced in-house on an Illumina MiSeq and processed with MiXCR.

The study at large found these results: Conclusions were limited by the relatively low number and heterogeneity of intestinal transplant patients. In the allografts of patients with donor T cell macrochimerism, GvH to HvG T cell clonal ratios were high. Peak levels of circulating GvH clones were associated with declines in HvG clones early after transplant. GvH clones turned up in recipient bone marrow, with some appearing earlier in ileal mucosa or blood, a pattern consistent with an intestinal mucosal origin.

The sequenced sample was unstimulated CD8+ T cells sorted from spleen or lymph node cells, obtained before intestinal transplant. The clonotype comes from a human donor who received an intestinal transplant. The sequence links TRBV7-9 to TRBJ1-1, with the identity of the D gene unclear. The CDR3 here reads CASSLTHLEGPNTEAFF. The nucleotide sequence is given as TGTGCCAGCAGCTTAACCCACCTAGAAGGCCCTAACACTGAAGCTTTCTTT.